Listed below are T cell receptor beta chains from one sample, sequenced in a study of T cells expressing NK-cell markers. TCRdb re-analyzed the 5' RACE reads; it lists each CDR3 protein once, without DNA. The sample's table shows 550,000 or so distinct CDR3 sequences. Sequenced input: blood T cells: a sorted CD56 or NKG2C T cell subset, CD4+ or CD8+ T cells, or bulk PBMC T cells (not recorded which). These receptors came from a man between 18 and 29 years old in good health. CDR3s include the opening cysteine and the closing phenylalanine or tryptophan.

16,TRBJ2-1,TRBV27,CASSFSPSGIVNEQFF
14,TRBJ2-1,TRBV20-1,CSAPISKGFGEQFF
12,TRBJ1-1,TRBV12-3/TRBV12-4,CAIVYTRAEAFF
16,TRBJ2-1,TRBV28,CASNKPGTGVVNEQFF
16,TRBJ2-1,TRBV12-3/TRBV12-4,CASRPPGHPPYNEQFF
15,TRBJ2-1,TRBV7-6,CASSYSGRGDNEQFF
15,TRBJ1-1,TRBV10-3,CAISEERTGATEAFF
14,TRBJ1-2,TRBV20-1,CSATQPGQRYGYTF
15,TRBJ2-6,TRBV18,CASSPRTSGANVLTF
11,TRBJ2-2,TRBV20-1,CSAAISGELFF
15,TRBJ2-5,TRBV29-1,CSVGQQPGLEETQYF
14,TRBJ2-1,TRBV7-6,CASSPRFPTYEQFF
14,TRBJ2-1,TRBV28,CASTLAGVRGEQFF
15,TRBJ2-7,TRBV19,CASSTGPQFAYEQYF
15,TRBJ2-1,TRBV5-1,CASSLDRGVKNEQFF
13,TRBJ2-7,TRBV5-1,CASSRDFRYEQYF
15,TRBJ2-1,TRBV7-9,CASRREGPPYNEQFF
16,TRBJ2-4,TRBV4-1,CASTLTATGGPNIQYF